This T cell receptor (beta chain) was observed in a study of blood T cell repertoires in COVID-19. Study-wide context: Both acute and convalescent COVID-19 samples were obtained from the United States, Italy and Spain. PBMCs, B-cell-depleted T cells, or T cells provided the cDNA or gDNA that made up the material.

The ends were cut back, 4 bases at V and 1 base at J, with 15 bases in the middle. Germline V lookup: CDR1 SGHDT, CDR2 YYEEEE. This CDR3 has 15 amino acids. Per the original data handling: Estimation of nucleated cell counts relied on the amplification of reference gene primers. The data were produced by immunoSEQ multiplex PCR, yet TCRdb's version contains in-frame clones alone and is incomplete. From that table come the V and J calls and clone size; the DNA was used to work out D and trimming. The profile shows about 180,000 clones, over 75% of them singletons. The chain carries TRBV5-6 and TRBJ2-7; D is perhaps TRBD2 (5 bases). The sequencing sample was made of peripheral blood. The receptor's source is an elderly woman with acute or convalescent COVID-19. The CDR3 loop reads CASSPGPAVSYEQYF. In DNA form, the CDR3 reads TGTGCCAGCAGCCCGGGCCCAGCGGTATCCTACGAGCAGTACTTC.